This TCR beta chain was identified in a study of T cells in Graves' hyperthyroidism and ophthalmopathy. Many counts were recorded for this clonotype. The CDR3 contains 14 residues. Germline loops: CDR1 SEHNR, CDR2 FQNEAQ (reference sequence). Trimming cost V 4 bases and J 1 base; bases outside gene matches: 1. RNA transcripts were the template for amplifying TCR beta CDR3 regions. Researchers ran a first-round RT-PCR on the TCR CDR3 using the HTBI primer set. TCRdb reprocessed the multiplex PCR reads via MiXCR and lists one record per CDR3 protein. The sample contains about 410,000 distinct CDR3 sequences, roughly 14% of which appear only once.

The rearrangement joins TRBV7-9 to TRBJ2-7, with TRBD1 matching over 10 bases. The source material was blood. The receptor's source is a man aged 18 to 29 with Graves' ophthalmopathy. CDR3 sequence reads: CASSSDRGSYEQYF. The CDR3 DNA sequence: TGTGCCAGCAGCTCGGACAGGGGGTCCTACGAGCAGTACTTC.